The clone carrying this TCR beta chain was detected once. This specimen comes from a study of OX40 agonist ivuxolimab in advanced cancers. Background on the study: A male proportion of 82.7% was recorded, with mean age roughly 60 years and range about 20 to 79.

The method was immunoSEQ multiplex PCR; TCRdb's version includes in-frame clones alone and lacks a portion of them. Here the sample spans under 95,000 clones, approximately 81% being singletons. Germline CDR1 and CDR2: MNHEY and SVGAGI. The CDR3 has 16 residues. Unmatched junction bases numbered 2, after V lost 4 bases and J lost 0 bases. Source: CD4+ or CD8+ T cells sorted from blood, taken in a trial of the OX40 agonist ivuxolimab. The V call is TRBV6-5, the J call TRBJ2-3, with 12 bases fitting TRBD2. The clonotype comes from an adult with an advanced solid tumor such as melanoma, head and neck, liver or kidney cancer. CDR3: CASSWGTSGSTDTQYF. Written as DNA, the CDR3 is TGTGCCAGCAGTTGGGGGACTAGCGGGAGCACAGATACGCAGTATTTT.